This T cell receptor beta chain is from a study of T cells of healthy individuals. V gave up 3 bases and J gave up 14 bases, with 11 bases separating them. Germline V gene sequence: CDR1 KGHSH, CDR2 LQKENI. CDR3 size: 12 residues. TCRdb reprocessed the 5' RACE reads with MiXCR, giving one entry per CDR3 protein. The table has about 63,000 distinct CDR3 sequences, roughly 17% seen once. This clonotype has a handful of counts. The chain carries TRBV18 and TRBJ1-6; the D is unclear. This TCR was sampled from a human donor in good health. The CDR3 here is CASSPDRTTLHF. The DNA of the CDR3 is TGTGCCAGCTCACCTGACCGCACAACCCTCCACTTT.